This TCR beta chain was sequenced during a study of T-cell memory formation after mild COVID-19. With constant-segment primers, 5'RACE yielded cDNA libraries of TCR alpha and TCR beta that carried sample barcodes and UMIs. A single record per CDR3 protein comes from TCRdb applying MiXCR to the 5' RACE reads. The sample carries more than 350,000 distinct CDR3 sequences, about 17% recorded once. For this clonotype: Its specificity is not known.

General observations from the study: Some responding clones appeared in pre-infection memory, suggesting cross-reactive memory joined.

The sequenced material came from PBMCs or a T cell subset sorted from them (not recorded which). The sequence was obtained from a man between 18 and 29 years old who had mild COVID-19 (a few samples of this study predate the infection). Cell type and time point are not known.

CDR3 region: CASSTRTPGELFF. For the CDR3, the DNA is TGTGCCAGCAGTACCCGGACGCCCGGGGAGCTGTTTTTT. V usage is TRBV28 and J usage is TRBJ2-2; D gene unclear. V gave up 5 bases and J gave up 6 bases, with 10 bases separating them. The CDR3 consists of 13 residues. Germline V CDR1 and CDR2: MDHEN, SYDVKM.